This T cell receptor (beta chain) is from a study of T cell clonotyping in hematopoietic cell transplantation. Concerning this clone itself: The target antigen is unknown.

Study-wide results and caveats: Pathologically expanded recipient clonotypes increased progressively from day 30 to day 180 as diversity fell. Higher Inverse Simpson Index values in graft donor and pretransplant recipient predicted broader posttransplant TCR diversity.

The time point denotes: recipient sample about 28 days before transplant, after cytoreduction. Germline assignment: CDR1 MNHEY and CDR2 SMNVEV (reference sequence). V lost 0 bases to trimming and J lost 15 bases, with 15 bases between them. The CDR3 sequence is 13 residues long. Profiled with immunoSEQ multiplex PCR; TCRdb holds only in-frame clones, not every one. This table holds tens of thousands of clones, around 84% found once. The specimen was peripheral blood mononuclear cells, collected before stem cell transplant. V and J are TRBV27 and TRBJ2-1, with D possibly being TRBD2 (6 bases). The sequence came from a man aged 55 to 70 with biphenotypic leukemia. Some clones in this sample may be carry-over from other donors' samples. As DNA, the CDR3 is TGTGCCAGCAGTTTATCGACCTCCGGGGGAAGGTTCTTC. It encodes CASSLSTSGGRFF.